This paragraph reports one T cell receptor (beta chain). Authors' analysis steps: Reference gene primer amplification in the assay estimated nucleated cell counts. The protocol was immunoSEQ multiplex PCR, while the TCRdb copy is restricted to in-frame clones and leaves out a portion. That table furnishes V, J and clone size, whereas the DNA furnished D and trimming. The top ten hold about 25% of the sample, which has tens of thousands of clones, 65% to 90% seen once. Trimming cost V 5 bases and J 7 bases, with 21 bases left between them. CDR3 length: 16 amino acids. Germline lookup yields CDR1 SEHNR and CDR2 FQNEAQ (reference sequence). The sample comes from a study of blood T cell repertoires in COVID-19. Study-level information: Both acute and convalescent COVID-19 samples were obtained from the United States, Italy and Spain. Nucleic acid was either cDNA or gDNA, and it came from T cells, B-cell-depleted T cells, or PBMCs.

Sequencing was carried out using peripheral blood. V is TRBV7-9 and J is TRBJ2-1; possibly TRBD1 for D (7 bases). This clonotype was obtained from a man aged 55 to 70 with acute or convalescent COVID-19. The chain's CDR3 is CASSQTSRGARNEQFF. CDR3 bases: TGTGCCAGCAGCCAAACCAGCAGGGGGGCTCGGAATGAGCAGTTCTTC.